This TCR beta chain derives from a study of cytomegalovirus exposure and HLA in healthy donors. Study-wide context: Earlier sequencing of about 179 million T cells yielded around 100 million unique TCR beta sequences. As released early, the data held 85 million to 95 million unique TCRs from HLA-typed donors. The study's findings and limits: Most of the CMV-associated TCR beta chains (in a later analysis) appeared to be HLA-restricted. Reports indicated that the classifier achieved high specificity and sensitivity in diagnosing cytomegalovirus status.

The V gene's germline CDR1 is KGHSH and CDR2 LQKENI. The length of the CDR3 is 14 residues. V was shortened by 3 bases and J by 1 base, with 9 bases between the two germline ends. Remarks on this clone: Its antigen remains unidentified.

The study ran its PCR with 60 Vbeta and 13 Jbeta primers. Data came from immunoSEQ multiplex PCR; TCRdb stores just in-frame clones and leaves some out. The sample contains fewer than 150,000 clones, 80% of which appear only once. J is TRBJ2-5 and V is TRBV18, with D uncertain. The sequence was obtained from a man between 40 and 49 years old in good health and CMV-seronegative. Sequencing was done on a sample of PBMCs. CDR3 bases: TGTGCCAGCTCACCTCAGGTCGGCCAAGAGACCCAGTACTTC. This sequence encodes CASSPQVGQETQYF.